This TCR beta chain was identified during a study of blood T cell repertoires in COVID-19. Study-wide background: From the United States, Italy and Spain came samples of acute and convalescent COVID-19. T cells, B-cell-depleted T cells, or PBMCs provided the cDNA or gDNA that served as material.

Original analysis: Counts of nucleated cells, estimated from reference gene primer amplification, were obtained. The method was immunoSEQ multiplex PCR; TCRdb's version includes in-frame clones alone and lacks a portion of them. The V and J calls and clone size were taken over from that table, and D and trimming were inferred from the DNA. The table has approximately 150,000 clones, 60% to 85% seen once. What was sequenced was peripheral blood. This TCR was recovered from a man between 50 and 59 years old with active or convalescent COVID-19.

CDR3 amino acids: CASSSPGGQVYGYTF. In DNA form, the CDR3 reads TGTGCCAGCAGTTCACCCGGGGGACAGGTCTATGGCTACACCTTC. The J gene is TRBJ1-2, the V gene TRBV6-5; 8 bases align to TRBD1. The trim removed 4 bases at V and 4 bases at J, leaving 8 bases unmatched. This CDR3 is 15 amino acids long. Germline CDR1 reads MNHEY; CDR2 reads SVGAGI.